Listed below are T cell receptor beta chains from one sample, sequenced in a study of blood T cell repertoires in COVID-19. TCRdb's copy holds only in-frame clones and misses some; the assay was immunoSEQ multiplex PCR. The repertoire consists of about 190,000 clones, with about nine tenths occurring once and the leading ten covering around 7%. The sequenced sample was peripheral blood. These receptors all stem from a man aged 40-55 years with acute or convalescent COVID-19. CDR3s include the opening cysteine and the closing phenylalanine or tryptophan. A D gene is named only where the DNA matches it firmly. Clone size is stated in some rows and not others, as once, few, many or a class when expanded.

abundance	len	d_gene	v_gene	j_gene	CDR3aa	CDR3nt
NA	15	TRBD1	TRBV5-6	TRBJ1-2	CASSRQGGRGYGYTF	TGTGCCAGCAGCCGACAGGGAGGCAGGGGCTATGGCTACACCTTC
NA	18	TRBD1	TRBV9	TRBJ1-2	CASSVALNPGQGNYGYTF	TGTGCCAGCAGCGTAGCCCTGAATCCGGGACAGGGTAACTATGGCTACACCTTC
NA	12	NA	TRBV30	TRBJ1-1	CAWSDRATEAFF	TGTGCCTGGAGTGACAGGGCGACTGAAGCTTTCTTT
NA	12	NA	TRBV7-9	TRBJ2-7	CASSSGAYEQYF	TGTGCCAGCAGCTCTGGAGCCTACGAGCAGTACTTC
NA	19	TRBD1	TRBV7-9	TRBJ1-4	CASSPLVDRVFSFGEKLFF	TGTGCCAGCAGCCCGCTCGTGGACAGGGTGTTTAGCTTTGGTGAAAAACTGTTTTTT
NA	15	NA	TRBV27	TRBJ1-6	CASNSGVGPHSPLHF	TGTGCCAGCAATTCGGGGGTGGGGCCTCATTCACCCCTCCACTTT
NA	18	TRBD2	TRBV7-7	TRBJ2-3	CASSSLGPTSASTDTQYF	TGTGCCAGCAGCTCCCTGGGACCAACTAGCGCAAGCACAGATACGCAGTATTTT
NA	14	NA	TRBV10-2	TRBJ1-1	CASNPEPLNTEAFF	TGCGCCAGCAACCCGGAGCCCCTGAACACTGAAGCTTTCTTT
few	15	TRBD2	TRBV5-4	TRBJ2-7	CASSFQAGGSYEQYF	TGTGCCAGCAGCTTTCAAGCGGGGGGCTCTTACGAGCAGTACTTC
NA	14	NA	TRBV7-8	TRBJ2-7	CASSLSGGGHEQYF	TGTGCCAGCAGCTTATCCGGTGGAGGCCACGAGCAGTACTTC
NA	15	TRBD1	TRBV5-6	TRBJ1-1	CASSSTGGIHTEAFF	TGTGCCAGCAGCTCTACAGGGGGGATTCACACTGAAGCTTTCTTT
NA	13	TRBD1	TRBV29-1	TRBJ2-7	CSVGDRGSYEQYF	TGCAGCGTAGGGGACAGGGGCTCCTACGAGCAGTACTTC
once	14	TRBD1	TRBV3-1/TRBV3-2	TRBJ2-1	CASSSDRAINEQFF	TGTGCCAGCAGCTCCGACAGGGCGATCAATGAGCAGTTCTTC
NA	13	NA	TRBV7-2	TRBJ2-1	CASSLAPLNEQFF	TGTGCCAGCAGCTTAGCCCCCTTGAATGAGCAGTTCTTC
NA	17	TRBD1	TRBV5-8	TRBJ2-3	CASSYRLGQGPEDTQYF	TGTGCCAGCAGCTATCGACTGGGACAGGGGCCGGAGGATACGCAGTATTTT
NA	15	TRBD2	TRBV6-6	TRBJ2-1	CASSFRGGPYNEQFF	TGTGCCAGCAGTTTCCGGGGGGGCCCCTACAATGAGCAGTTCTTC
NA	14	NA	TRBV5-1	TRBJ1-2	CASSWGGPNYGYTF	TGCGCCAGCAGCTGGGGGGGCCCTAACTATGGCTACACCTTC
NA	15	TRBD1	TRBV6-6	TRBJ1-5	CASSYSTGGHQPQHF	TGTGCCAGCAGTTACTCGACAGGGGGCCATCAGCCCCAGCATTTT
NA	16	TRBD1	TRBV4-1	TRBJ2-7	CASSQEPPGTVYEQYF	TGCGCCAGCAGCCAAGAGCCCCCCGGGACAGTCTACGAGCAGTACTTC
NA	13	NA	TRBV9	TRBJ2-2	CATGGQSTGELFF	TGTGCCACCGGGGGACAGTCAACCGGGGAGCTGTTTTTT
NA	13	TRBD1	TRBV28	TRBJ1-2	CASSRTGSYGYTF	TGTGCCAGCAGTCGGACAGGGAGTTATGGCTACACCTTC
NA	13	NA	TRBV5-8	TRBJ1-2	CASSLGGTDGYTF	TGTGCCAGCAGCTTGGGAGGAACGGATGGCTACACCTTC
NA	16	NA	TRBV7-2	TRBJ2-6	CASSLAPGNGANVLTF	TGTGCCAGCAGCTTAGCGCCGGGTAACGGGGCCAACGTCCTGACTTTC
NA	14	NA	TRBV27	TRBJ2-1	CASSLGAGLNEQFF	TGTGCCAGCAGTTTGGGGGCGGGTTTGAATGAGCAGTTCTTC
few	16	TRBD1	TRBV6-5	TRBJ1-2	CASSFSTGGEGYGYTF	TGTGCCAGCAGTTTTTCGACAGGGGGCGAGGGCTATGGCTACACCTTC
NA	15	TRBD1	TRBV3-1/TRBV3-2	TRBJ1-4	CASSQKTGGIEKLFF	TGTGCCAGCAGCCAGAAGACAGGGGGAATTGAAAAACTGTTTTTT
NA	15	TRBD1	TRBV5-4	TRBJ1-4	CASSVRTGSNEKLFF	TGTGCCAGCAGCGTACGGACAGGGTCTAATGAAAAACTGTTTTTT
NA	12	NA	TRBV15	TRBJ1-1	CATSRAQGKAFF	TGTGCCACCAGCAGAGCACAGGGCAAAGCTTTCTTT
NA	15	NA	TRBV5-4	TRBJ1-2	CASSKNRDSNYGYTF	TGTGCCAGCAGCAAAAACAGGGATTCTAACTATGGCTACACCTTC
NA	14	NA	TRBV2	TRBJ1-2	CASSAPRGFYGYTF	TGTGCCAGCAGTGCTCCTCGGGGATTCTATGGCTACACCTTC
NA	15	TRBD1	TRBV7-8	TRBJ1-6	CASSLEGAGGSPLHF	TGTGCCAGCAGCTTAGAGGGGGCAGGAGGTTCACCCCTCCACTTT
NA	15	TRBD1	TRBV20-1	TRBJ1-2	CSASPIDRQGHGYTF	TGCAGTGCTAGTCCCATTGACAGACAGGGCCATGGCTACACCTTC
NA	14	TRBD1	TRBV29-1	TRBJ2-4	CSVGTGATKNIQYF	TGCAGCGTTGGGACAGGGGCCACCAAAAACATTCAGTACTTC
NA	15	TRBD1	TRBV7-9	TRBJ2-5	CASSSMTGILETQYF	TGTGCCAGCAGCTCTATGACAGGGATTCTCGAGACCCAGTACTTC
once	17	TRBD1	TRBV15	TRBJ2-3	CATSRPVRTGAPDTQYF	TGTGCCACCTCGAGGCCGGTAAGGACAGGGGCTCCAGATACGCAGTATTTT
NA	16	TRBD1	TRBV5-1	TRBJ2-5	CASSLYTGTGVETQYF	TGCGCCAGCAGCTTATACACTGGGACAGGGGTAGAGACCCAGTACTTC
NA	14	NA	TRBV5-8	TRBJ2-4	CASIGELTGNIQYF	TGTGCCAGCATAGGGGAACTGACTGGAAACATTCAGTACTTC
NA	14	NA	TRBV6-1	TRBJ1-1	CASSEGRDLTEAFF	TGTGCCAGCAGTGAAGGCAGGGACTTAACTGAAGCTTTCTTT
NA	12	NA	TRBV7-2	TRBJ1-1	CASSLAGREAFF	TGTGCCAGCAGCTTAGCCGGGAGAGAAGCTTTCTTT
NA	15	NA	TRBV27	TRBJ1-1	CASSWGRGPNTEAFF	TGTGCCAGCAGCTGGGGGCGGGGGCCGAACACTGAAGCTTTCTTT
once	16	NA	TRBV4-3	TRBJ1-4	CASSRSDRTTNEKLFF	TGCGCCAGCAGCCGTTCAGACAGAACAACTAATGAAAAACTGTTTTTT
NA	17	NA	TRBV27	TRBJ2-3	CASSALSGSGGGNTQYF	TGTGCCAGCAGTGCCCTATCGGGATCAGGGGGAGGAAATACGCAGTATTTT
NA	15	TRBD1	TRBV5-1	TRBJ2-3	CASSLADRGADTQYF	TGCGCCAGCAGCTTGGCCGACAGGGGGGCAGATACGCAGTATTTT
NA	18	TRBD2	TRBV6-6	TRBJ2-5	CASSHIAAAGGPQETQYF	TGTGCCAGCAGTCATATCGCCGCGGCGGGGGGGCCCCAAGAGACCCAGTACTTC
NA	13	TRBD1	TRBV7-2	TRBJ1-2	CASSAGQGGGYTF	TGTGCCAGCAGCGCCGGACAGGGCGGTGGCTACACCTTC
once	16	TRBD2	TRBV7-8	TRBJ2-2	CASSLLAGGLGGELFF	TGTGCCAGCAGCTTACTAGCGGGGGGATTGGGCGGGGAGCTGTTTTTT